This passage covers 30 T cell receptor beta chains from one sample sequenced in a study of CD8 T cells in ankylosing spondylitis. TCRdb independently ran MiXCR on the 5' RACE reads; one entry per CDR3 protein. The table includes under 300,000 distinct CDR3 sequences, 15% to 20% detected once. The sample was blood, either unsorted or a sorted T cell fraction (not recorded which). The receptors derive from a male donor with ankylosing spondylitis or in good health (not recorded which).

At least ten counts were recorded for this clonotype. The V and J genes are TRBV12-3 or TRBV12-4 and TRBJ2-5; the D is unclear. Trimming left V 3 bases short and J 2 bases short, with 10 bases between. This CDR3 region has 14 residues. CDR3 protein: CASSFSAAQETQYF. The CDR3 coding sequence is TGTGCCAGCAGTTTCTCGGCAGCACAAGAGACCCAGTACTTC.

This clonotype has more than one count but fewer than ten. The chain carries TRBV4-2 and TRBJ2-1; D may correspond to TRBD1 or TRBD2 (5 bases each). The ends were cut back, 5 bases at V and 9 bases at J, with 23 bases in the middle. CDR3 length equals 16 residues. Germline assignment: CDR1 LGHNA and CDR2 YNFKEQ. CDR3 DNA sequence: TGTGCCAGCAGCGTAGACGGGACGCAAAGTCAAAGTGAGCAGTTCTTC. This translates into CASSVDGTQSQSEQFF.

The genes are TRBV29-1 and TRBJ2-7; maybe TRBD1 (6 bases). The V end lost 2 bases, the J end lost 4 bases, and 12 bases lay between the germline ends. Per the germline V gene, CDR1 is SQVTM and CDR2 is ANQGSEA. The CDR3 sequence is 13 residues long. CDR3 sequence: CSVELNDRYEQYF. The CDR3 region has the DNA TGCAGCGTTGAACTAAATGACAGGTACGAGCAGTACTTC.

The rearrangement uses TRBV7-9 and TRBJ2-1; D possibly matches TRBD1 or TRBD2 (5 bases each). The V gene's germline CDR1 is SEHNR and CDR2 FQNEAQ (reference sequence). The CDR3 has 12 residues. Trimming pared 3 bases from V and 9 bases from J, leaving 9 bases between. CDR3 amino acids: CASSFGGTEQFF. Here the CDR3 DNA reads TGTGCCAGCAGCTTCGGTGGGACTGAGCAGTTCTTC.

The rearrangement joins TRBV7-8 to TRBJ2-5; tentatively, D is TRBD2 (5 bases). The CDR3 loop spans 14 amino acids. Deletions cut 0 bases from V and 5 bases from J, with 10 bases between. Germline assignment: CDR1 SGHVS and CDR2 FQNEAQ. The CDR3 region is CASSLAPEVETQYF. CDR3 DNA: TGTGCCAGCAGCTTAGCCCCGGAGGTGGAGACCCAGTACTTC. The full variable domain, with the rest looked up from reference TRBV7-8 and TRBJ2-5, is GAGVSQSPRYKVAKRGQDVALRCDPISGHVSLFWYQQALGQGPEFLTYFQNEAQLDKSGLPSDRFFAERPEGSVSTLKIQRTQQEDSAVYLCASSLAPEVETQYFGPGTRLLVL.

This clonotype was observed at least ten times. This chain connects TRBV12-3 or TRBV12-4 to TRBJ2-3, with D possibly being TRBD2 (6 bases). The CDR3 has 16 residues. V shed 3 bases and J shed 6 bases, with 19 bases lying between them. The CDR3 bases are TGTGCCAGCAGTTTTCGAGCGGGTCCTGGCGGGGATACGCAGTATTTT. It translates to CASSFRAGPGGDTQYF.

The chain carries TRBV27 and TRBJ2-7, with 11 bases that match TRBD1. The CDR3 is made up of 15 amino acids. Germline V lookup: CDR1 MNHEY, CDR2 SMNVEV (reference sequence). Trimming removed 5 bases from V and 5 bases from J; junction bases left unmatched: 8. The CDR3 loop reads CASSPGDRGLDEQYF. CDR3 bases: TGTGCCAGCAGTCCGGGGGACAGGGGGTTGGACGAGCAGTACTTC.

This rearrangement joins TRBV12-3 or TRBV12-4 to TRBJ1-2; 9 positions agree with TRBD1. CDR3 length equals 15 residues. The V and J ends lost 5 bases and 4 bases, in that order; junction bases with no gene match: 8. CDR3 sequence: CASSPRTGDGYGYTF. The CDR3, as DNA: TGTGCCAGCAGTCCTAGGACAGGGGATGGCTATGGCTACACCTTC.

This clonotype came up a few times. The chain recombines TRBV21-1 with TRBJ2-1; TRBD1 reflects the table's D call only, with no check against the DNA. TRBV21-1 has pseudogene status. The length of the CDR3 is 16 residues. CDR3 sequence: CASSKRFGGGHNEQFF. Here the CDR3 DNA reads TGTGCCAGCAGCAAAAGATTTGGGGGCGGCCACAATGAGCAGTTCTTC.

This clonotype was counted a few times. The gene calls are TRBV7-9 and TRBJ2-5; TRBD2 aligns across 9 bases. Germline CDR1 and CDR2: SEHNR and FQNEAQ (reference sequence). This CDR3 contains 15 residues. V was pared by 3 bases and J by 5 bases, with 7 bases of the junction left unmatched. The CDR3 DNA reads TGTGCCAGCAGCTTCGGCCTAGCGGGAAGGGAGACCCAGTACTTC. Its protein product is CASSFGLAGRETQYF.

The chain links TRBV29-1 to TRBJ2-3; 8 bases agree with TRBD2. The V segment lost 3 bases and the J segment 0 bases; nucleotides outside the gene matches: 2. The length of the CDR3 is 14 residues. CDR1 and CDR2 from the germline V gene are SQVTM and ANQGSEA. The CDR3 here is CSVDSGTSTDTQYF. The CDR3 coding sequence is TGCAGCGTTGATAGCGGGACTAGCACAGATACGCAGTATTTT.

The V call is TRBV20-1, the J call TRBJ2-1, with 12 bases fitting TRBD2. The junction had 14 bases not matched to a gene; V was cut back by 3 bases and J by 8 bases. The CDR3 is made up of 17 amino acids. The germline V gene has CDR1 DFQATT and CDR2 SNEGSKA (reference sequence). CDR3 DNA: TGCAGTGCTAGCAGGGGACTAGCGGGCTCATCCGGCGATGAGCAGTTCTTC. Its translation: CSASRGLAGSSGDEQFF.

This clonotype was found a few times. The V gene is TRBV27, the J gene TRBJ2-7, with TRBD1 matching over 12 bases. This CDR3 spans 14 amino acids. Germline loops: CDR1 MNHEY, CDR2 SMNVEV (reference sequence). V lost 6 bases and J lost 5; bases outside the gene matches: 5. The CDR3 sequence is CASSSGTGGNEQYF. The CDR3 DNA reads TGTGCCAGCAGCTCCGGGACAGGGGGCAACGAGCAGTACTTC.

This clonotype was detected only a few times. This chain joins TRBV9 and TRBJ1-1; TRBD1 might be the D (5 bases). CDR1 and CDR2 (germline): SGDLS, YYNGEE. The CDR3 length is 13 residues. V was cut by 3 bases and J by 5 bases, with 11 bases left in between. The CDR3 nucleotides are TGTGCCAGCAGCGCATGGGAGGGGACTGAAGCTTTCTTT. Its protein is CASSAWEGTEAFF.

This chain joins TRBV15 and TRBJ2-1; no definite D call. Between the trimmed V and J ends, which lost 5 bases and 4 bases, there was a span of 6 bases. The germline gives CDR1 LNHNV, CDR2 YYDKDF (reference sequence). The CDR3 has 12 residues. The CDR3 sequence is CATSDFYNEQFF. The CDR3 DNA sequence: TGTGCCACCAGCGATTTTTACAATGAGCAGTTCTTC.

This clonotype was observed a few times. This chain uses TRBV2 with TRBJ2-3, with TRBD2 matching over 10 bases. This CDR3 region has 17 residues. Trimming cost V 3 bases and J 0 bases; bases outside gene matches: 6. Germline CDR1 SNHLY, CDR2 FYNNEI. The CDR3 sequence: CASSDPLAGLSTDTQYF. The CDR3 region has the DNA TGTGCCAGCAGTGATCCACTAGCGGGGCTTAGCACAGATACGCAGTATTTT.

The chain is built from TRBV7-3 and TRBJ1-1; the match to TRBD1 covers 8 bases. V lost 2 bases and J lost 7; bases outside the gene matches: 6. The CDR3 has 14 residues. In germline, CDR1 is SGHTA, CDR2 FQGTGA. Written as DNA, the CDR3 is TGTGCCAGCAGCTTATTCGGGACAGGCTATGAAGCTTTCTTT. Translating gives CASSLFGTGYEAFF.

This clonotype was counted between two and nine times. The chain employs TRBV4-3 and TRBJ2-1; D is tentatively TRBD1 or TRBD2 (5 bases each). From germline, CDR1 is LGHNA and CDR2 YSLEER. CDR3 length: 13 residues. Between the trimmed V and J ends, which lost 1 base and 8 bases, there was a span of 9 bases. The CDR3 nucleotides read TGCGCCAGCAGCCAAGTCCGGGGACATGAGCAGTTCTTC. Translated, it gives CASSQVRGHEQFF.

This clonotype was observed a handful of times. This rearrangement joins TRBV30 to TRBJ2-1; perhaps TRBD1 as D (5 bases). Germline CDR1 reads GTSNPN; CDR2 reads SVGIG (reference sequence). V lost 5 bases, J lost 1 base, and 9 bases lay in between. The CDR3 extends over 13 amino acids. CDR3 in DNA: TGTGCCTGGGAAGGGGCGTCCTACAATGAGCAGTTCTTC. This gives the protein CAWEGASYNEQFF.

The table lists this clonotype with many counts. J is TRBJ2-3 and V is TRBV27, with 7 bases lining up with TRBD2. The CDR3 extends over 15 amino acids. In germline, CDR1 is MNHEY, CDR2 SMNVEV (reference sequence). Germline trimming cut 4 bases from V and 5 bases from J; bases unmatched to any gene: 9. CDR3 bases: TGTGCCAGCAGTTCCGGGACTTCGGGAGGAGATACGCAGTATTTT. Encoded protein: CASSSGTSGGDTQYF.

This clonotype turned up a few times. The chain combines TRBV7-9 with TRBJ1-1; D possibly corresponds to TRBD1 (5 bases). The CDR3 has 13 residues. CDR1 is SEHNR, CDR2 FQNEAQ, per germline (reference sequence). Trimming stripped 6 bases from V and 4 bases from J, with 12 bases between. CDR3 region: CASRPPGGTEAFF. The CDR3 DNA follows: TGTGCCAGCAGGCCTCCGGGGGGCACTGAAGCTTTCTTT.

This clonotype was detected a few times. The V and J genes are TRBV12-3 or TRBV12-4 and TRBJ2-5; a possible D gene is TRBD1 (5 bases). The V gene lost 3 bases and the J gene lost 2 bases, with 10 bases spanning the gap. This CDR3 spans 14 amino acids. The CDR3: CASSFLDSQETQYF. CDR3 DNA sequence: TGTGCCAGCAGTTTCCTCGACAGTCAAGAGACCCAGTACTTC.

The chain is built from TRBV29-1 and TRBJ2-1; TRBD1 agrees at 9 bases. CDR3 length equals 14 residues. Per germline, CDR1 SQVTM and CDR2 ANQGSEA. Unmatched junction bases numbered 6, after V lost 6 bases and J lost 3 bases. For the CDR3, the DNA is TGCAGCGTCATCCGGGACAGGGACTACAATGAGCAGTTCTTC. It yields the protein CSVIRDRDYNEQFF.

The chain recombines TRBV7-9 with TRBJ2-1; D is perhaps TRBD2 (5 bases). The V gene lost 5 bases and the J gene lost 7 bases, with 12 bases spanning the gap. This CDR3 has 13 residues. Germline CDR1 SEHNR, CDR2 FQNEAQ (reference sequence). CDR3 residues: CASSEAALNEQFF. The CDR3 DNA reads as TGTGCCAGCAGCGAAGCGGCATTGAATGAGCAGTTCTTC.

The V and J genes are TRBV7-2 and TRBJ2-5; D is undetermined. The CDR3 sequence is 14 residues long. V was cut by 2 bases and J by 2 bases, with 9 bases left in between. Germline V lookup: CDR1 SGHTA, CDR2 FQGNSA. The CDR3 spells CASSLTDGQETQYF. CDR3 DNA sequence: TGTGCCAGCAGCTTAACGGACGGGCAAGAGACCCAGTACTTC.

Ten or more counts support this clonotype. The chain recombines TRBV20-1 with TRBJ2-1; 8 nucleotides match TRBD1. CDR3 length equals 14 residues. Germline lookup yields CDR1 DFQATT and CDR2 SNEGSKA (reference sequence). With V trimmed by 2 bases and J by 3 bases, 3 bases remained unmatched. The DNA of the CDR3 is TGCAGTGCTAGATCCAGGGGGCTCTACAATGAGCAGTTCTTC. It encodes CSARSRGLYNEQFF.

The V call is TRBV12-3 or TRBV12-4, the J call TRBJ1-1; 7 positions agree with TRBD1. CDR3 size: 14 residues. Germline trimming cut 5 bases from V and 3 bases from J; bases unmatched to any gene: 6. CDR3: CASSTNRGYTEAFF. CDR3 coding DNA: TGTGCCAGCAGTACAAACAGGGGATACACTGAAGCTTTCTTT.

This chain connects TRBV6-1 to TRBJ2-7; no definite D call. This CDR3 has 15 amino acids. Trimming stripped 1 base from V and 7 bases from J, with 17 bases between. The V gene's germline CDR1 is MNHNS and CDR2 SASEGT. In nucleotides, the CDR3 is TGTGCCAGCAGTGAAGGGAGCGTAGGTCGAGGAGAGCAGTACTTC. Its protein product is CASSEGSVGRGEQYF.

The rearrangement joins TRBV27 to TRBJ2-7; a weak D match, TRBD2 (6 bases). V lost 5 bases and J lost 0, with 11 bases in between. The CDR3 sequence is 14 residues long. Germline lookup yields CDR1 MNHEY and CDR2 SMNVEV (reference sequence). CDR3 sequence reads: CASSISGPSYEQYF. DNA for the CDR3: TGTGCCAGCAGTATTAGCGGACCCTCCTACGAGCAGTACTTC.

This clonotype has more than one count but fewer than ten. V usage is TRBV27 and J usage is TRBJ2-5; weak D call: TRBD1 (5 bases). There are 16 residues in the CDR3. V lost 2 bases, J lost 5 bases, and 18 bases lay in between. CDR1 is MNHEY and CDR2 is SMNVEV in the germline V gene (reference sequence). In nucleotides, the CDR3 is TGTGCCAGCAGTTTACCGACCGTGGCCAGGGCGGAGACCCAGTACTTC. It yields the protein CASSLPTVARAETQYF.